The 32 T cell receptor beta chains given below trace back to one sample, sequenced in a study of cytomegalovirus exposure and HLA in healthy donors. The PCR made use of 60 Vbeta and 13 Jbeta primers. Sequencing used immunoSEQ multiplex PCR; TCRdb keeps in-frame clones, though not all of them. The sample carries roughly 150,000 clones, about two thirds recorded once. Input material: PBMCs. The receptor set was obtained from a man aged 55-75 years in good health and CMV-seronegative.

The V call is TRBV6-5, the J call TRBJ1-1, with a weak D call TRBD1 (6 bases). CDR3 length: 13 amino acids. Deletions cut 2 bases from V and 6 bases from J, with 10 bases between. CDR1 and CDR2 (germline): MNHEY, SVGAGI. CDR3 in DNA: TGTGCCAGCAGTTACGGCAGGGGCCCTGAAGCTTTCTTT. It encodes CASSYGRGPEAFF.

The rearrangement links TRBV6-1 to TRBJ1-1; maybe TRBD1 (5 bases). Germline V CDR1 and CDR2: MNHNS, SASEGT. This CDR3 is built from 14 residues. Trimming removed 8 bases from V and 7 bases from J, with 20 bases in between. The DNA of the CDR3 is TGTGCCAGCGGAGCCAGGGAGGGTGGGCTTGAAGCTTTCTTT. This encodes CASGAREGGLEAFF.

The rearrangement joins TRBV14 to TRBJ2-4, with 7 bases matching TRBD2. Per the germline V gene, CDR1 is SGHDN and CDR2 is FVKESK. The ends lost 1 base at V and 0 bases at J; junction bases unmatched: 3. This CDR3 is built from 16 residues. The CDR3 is CASSQGEGLAKNIQYF. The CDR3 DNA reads TGTGCCAGCAGCCAAGGGGAGGGTTTAGCCAAAAACATTCAGTACTTC.

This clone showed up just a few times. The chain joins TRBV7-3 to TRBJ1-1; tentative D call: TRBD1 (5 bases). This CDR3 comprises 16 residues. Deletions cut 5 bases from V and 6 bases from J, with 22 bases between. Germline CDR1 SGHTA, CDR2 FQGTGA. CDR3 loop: CASSLYPPGQDAEAFF. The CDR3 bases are TGTGCCAGCAGCCTATATCCTCCAGGACAAGATGCTGAAGCTTTCTTT.

The CDR3 bases are TGTGCCTGGAGCGTAGAGCGCGGAGGCTACGAGCAGTACTTC. Translated: CAWSVERGGYEQYF. The chain couples TRBV30 to TRBJ2-7; weak D call: TRBD2 (5 bases). Trimming removed 3 bases at V and 3 bases at J, with 15 bases between. Germline assignment: CDR1 GTSNPN and CDR2 SVGIG (reference sequence). This CDR3 spans 14 amino acids.

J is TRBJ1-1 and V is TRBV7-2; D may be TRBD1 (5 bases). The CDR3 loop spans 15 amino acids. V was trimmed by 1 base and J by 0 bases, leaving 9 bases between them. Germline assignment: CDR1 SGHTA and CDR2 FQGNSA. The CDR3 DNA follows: TGTGCCAGCAGCTTAGACCCAGGGTTGAACACTGAAGCTTTCTTT. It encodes CASSLDPGLNTEAFF. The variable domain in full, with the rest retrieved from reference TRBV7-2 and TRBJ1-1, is GAGVSQSPSNKVTEKGKDVELRCDPISGHTALYWYRQSLGQGLEFLIYFQGNSAPDKSGLPSDRFSAERTGGSVSTLTIQRTQQEDSAVYLCASSLDPGLNTEAFFGQGTRLTVV.

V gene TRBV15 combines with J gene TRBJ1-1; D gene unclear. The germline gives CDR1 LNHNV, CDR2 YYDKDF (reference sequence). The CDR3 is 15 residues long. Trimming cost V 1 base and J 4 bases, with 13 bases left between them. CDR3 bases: TGTGCCACCAGCAGAGTAATCGTAGTTCGCACTGAAGCTTTCTTT. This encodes CATSRVIVVRTEAFF.

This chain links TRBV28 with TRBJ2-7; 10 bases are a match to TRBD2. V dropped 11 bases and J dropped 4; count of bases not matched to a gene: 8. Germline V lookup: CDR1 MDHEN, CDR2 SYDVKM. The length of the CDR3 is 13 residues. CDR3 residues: CAWRPSGGYEQYF. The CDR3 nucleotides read TGTGCCTGGAGGCCTAGCGGGGGTTACGAGCAGTACTTC.

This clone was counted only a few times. The CDR3 bases are TGTGCCTGGAGTAGGGGTAGCCCAAGCTCCTACAATGAGCAGTTCTTC. Its protein product is CAWSRGSPSSYNEQFF. The rearrangement joins TRBV30 to TRBJ2-1; possibly TRBD1 for D (5 bases). The CDR3 spans 16 residues. Germline assignment: CDR1 GTSNPN and CDR2 SVGIG (reference sequence). V was pared by 2 bases and J by 0 bases, with 14 bases between. The full variable domain, its missing parts supplied by reference TRBV30 and TRBJ2-1, is SQTIHQWPATLVQPVGSPLSLECTVEGTSNPNLYWYRQAAGRGLQLLFYSVGIGQISSEVPQNLSASRPQDRQFILSSKKLLLSDSGFYLCAWSRGSPSSYNEQFFGPGTRLTVL.

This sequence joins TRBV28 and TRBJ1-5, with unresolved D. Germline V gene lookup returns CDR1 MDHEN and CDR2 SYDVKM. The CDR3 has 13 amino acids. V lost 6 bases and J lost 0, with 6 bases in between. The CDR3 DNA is TGTGCCAGCAGCTTTTATAGCAATCAGCCCCAGCATTTT. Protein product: CASSFYSNQPQHF. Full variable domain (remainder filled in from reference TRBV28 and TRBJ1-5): DVKVTQSSRYLVKRTGEKVFLECVQDMDHENMFWYRQDPGLGLRLIYFSYDVKMKEKGDIPEGYSVSREKKERFSLILESASTNQTSMYLCASSFYSNQPQHFGDGTRLSIL.

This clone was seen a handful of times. The CDR3, as DNA: TGCAGCGTATGGAGGGGGCGGGAAACTGAAGCTTTCTTT. Amino acid sequence: CSVWRGRETEAFF. The chain employs TRBV29-1 and TRBJ1-1, with 7 bases matching TRBD1. The length of the CDR3 is 13 residues. In germline, CDR1 is SQVTM, CDR2 ANQGSEA. J lost 5 bases, V lost 6 bases, and 9 bases had no gene match.

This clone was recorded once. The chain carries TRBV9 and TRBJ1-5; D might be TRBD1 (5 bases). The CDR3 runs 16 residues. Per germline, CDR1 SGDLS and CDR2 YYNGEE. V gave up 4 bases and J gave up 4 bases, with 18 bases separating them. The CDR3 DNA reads TGTGCCAGCAGCCCAAGCGGGGGGGAAGGAAATCAGCCCCAGCATTTT. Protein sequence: CASSPSGGEGNQPQHF.

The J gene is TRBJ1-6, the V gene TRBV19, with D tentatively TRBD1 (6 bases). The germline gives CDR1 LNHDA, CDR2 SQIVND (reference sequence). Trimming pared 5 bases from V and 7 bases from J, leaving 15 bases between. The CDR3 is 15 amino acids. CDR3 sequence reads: CASSSDSWKNSPLHF. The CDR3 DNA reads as TGTGCCAGTAGTTCGGACAGCTGGAAGAATTCACCCCTCCACTTT. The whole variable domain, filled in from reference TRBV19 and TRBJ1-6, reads DGGITQSPKYLFRKEGQNVTLSCEQNLNHDAMYWYRQDPGQGLRLIYYSQIVNDFQKGDIAEGYSVSREKKESFPLTVTSAQKNPTAFYLCASSSDSWKNSPLHFGNGTRLTVT.

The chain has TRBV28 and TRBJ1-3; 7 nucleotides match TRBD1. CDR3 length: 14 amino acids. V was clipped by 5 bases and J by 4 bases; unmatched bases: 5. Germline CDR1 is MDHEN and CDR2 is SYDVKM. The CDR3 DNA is TGTGCCAGCAGTGTGACAGGGAACGGAAACACCATATATTTT. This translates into CASSVTGNGNTIYF.

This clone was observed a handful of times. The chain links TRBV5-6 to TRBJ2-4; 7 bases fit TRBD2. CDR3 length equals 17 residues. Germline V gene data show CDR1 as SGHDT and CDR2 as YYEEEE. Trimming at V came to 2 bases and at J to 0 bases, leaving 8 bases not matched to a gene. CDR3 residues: CASSLLSSGLAKNIQYF. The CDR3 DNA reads TGTGCCAGCAGCTTACTTTCTAGCGGATTAGCCAAAAACATTCAGTACTTC.

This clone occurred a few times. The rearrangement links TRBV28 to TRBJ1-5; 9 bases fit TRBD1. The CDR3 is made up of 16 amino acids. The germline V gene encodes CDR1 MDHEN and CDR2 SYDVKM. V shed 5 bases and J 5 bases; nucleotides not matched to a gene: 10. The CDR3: CASSPLRDREDQPQHF. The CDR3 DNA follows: TGTGCCAGCAGTCCCTTAAGGGACAGGGAAGATCAGCCCCAGCATTTT.

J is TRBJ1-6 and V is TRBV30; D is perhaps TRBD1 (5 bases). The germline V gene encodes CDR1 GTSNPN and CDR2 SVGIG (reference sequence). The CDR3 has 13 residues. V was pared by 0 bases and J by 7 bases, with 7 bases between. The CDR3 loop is CAWSVDRNSPLHF. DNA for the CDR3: TGTGCCTGGAGTGTAGACAGAAATTCACCCCTCCACTTT.

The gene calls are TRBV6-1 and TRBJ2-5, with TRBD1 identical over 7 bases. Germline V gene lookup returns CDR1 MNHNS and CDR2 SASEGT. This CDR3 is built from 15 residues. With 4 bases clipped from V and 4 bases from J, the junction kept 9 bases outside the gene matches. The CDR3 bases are TGTGCCAGCAGTGGGGCGACAGGGCGATCAGAGACCCAGTACTTC. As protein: CASSGATGRSETQYF.

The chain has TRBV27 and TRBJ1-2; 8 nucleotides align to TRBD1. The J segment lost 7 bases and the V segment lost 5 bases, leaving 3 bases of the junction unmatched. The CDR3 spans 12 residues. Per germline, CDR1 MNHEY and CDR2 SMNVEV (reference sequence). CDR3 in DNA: TGTGCCAGCAGTAAGGACAGGGCTGGCTACACCTTC. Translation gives CASSKDRAGYTF.

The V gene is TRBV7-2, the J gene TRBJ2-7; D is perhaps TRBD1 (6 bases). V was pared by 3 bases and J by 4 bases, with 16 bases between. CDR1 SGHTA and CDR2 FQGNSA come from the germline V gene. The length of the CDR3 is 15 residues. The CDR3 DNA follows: TGTGCCAGCAGCTTCAGGGGTATGTTTCGGTACGAGCAGTACTTC. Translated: CASSFRGMFRYEQYF.

CDR3 in DNA: TGTGCCAGCGGGTACAGGGGTAGCAATCAGCCCCAGCATTTT. It encodes CASGYRGSNQPQHF. The genes are TRBV27 and TRBJ1-5, with 7 bases matching TRBD1. Germline V lookup: CDR1 MNHEY, CDR2 SMNVEV (reference sequence). The CDR3 covers 14 residues. V gave up 8 bases and J gave up 0 bases; unmatched junction bases: 4.

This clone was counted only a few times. CDR3 sequence: CASSLATVPNEQFF. Written as DNA, the CDR3 is TGCGCCAGCAGCTTGGCTACAGTCCCCAATGAGCAGTTCTTC. V and J are TRBV5-1 and TRBJ2-1; D unclear. Germline assignment: CDR1 SGHRS and CDR2 YFSETQ. V dropped 0 bases and J dropped 6 bases, with 10 bases sitting between them. The CDR3 spans 14 residues.

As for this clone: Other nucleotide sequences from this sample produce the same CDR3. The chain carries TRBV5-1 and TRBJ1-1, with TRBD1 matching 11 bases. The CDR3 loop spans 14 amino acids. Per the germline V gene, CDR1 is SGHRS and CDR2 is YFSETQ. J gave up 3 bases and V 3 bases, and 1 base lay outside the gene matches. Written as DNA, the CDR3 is TGCGCCAGCAGCTCGGGACAGGGGGACACTGAAGCTTTCTTT. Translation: CASSSGQGDTEAFF.

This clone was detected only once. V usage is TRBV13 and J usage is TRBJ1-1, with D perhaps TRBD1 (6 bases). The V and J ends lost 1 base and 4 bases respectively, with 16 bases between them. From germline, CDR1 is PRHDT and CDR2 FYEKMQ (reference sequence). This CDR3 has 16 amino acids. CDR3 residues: CASSLEVGGRSTEAFF. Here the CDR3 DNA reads TGTGCCAGCAGCTTAGAGGTGGGGGGGCGCAGCACTGAAGCTTTCTTT.

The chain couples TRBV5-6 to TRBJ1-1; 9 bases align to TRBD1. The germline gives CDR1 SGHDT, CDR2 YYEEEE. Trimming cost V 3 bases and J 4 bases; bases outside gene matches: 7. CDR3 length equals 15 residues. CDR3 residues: CASSWGDRESTEAFF. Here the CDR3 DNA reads TGTGCCAGCAGCTGGGGGGACAGGGAATCCACTGAAGCTTTCTTT.

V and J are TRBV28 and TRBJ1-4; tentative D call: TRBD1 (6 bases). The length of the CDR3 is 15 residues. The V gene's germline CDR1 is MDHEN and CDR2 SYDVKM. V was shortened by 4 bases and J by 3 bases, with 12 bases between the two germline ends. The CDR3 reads CASSSQGFSNEKLFF. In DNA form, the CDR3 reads TGTGCCAGCAGTTCACAGGGTTTTTCTAATGAAAAACTGTTTTTT.

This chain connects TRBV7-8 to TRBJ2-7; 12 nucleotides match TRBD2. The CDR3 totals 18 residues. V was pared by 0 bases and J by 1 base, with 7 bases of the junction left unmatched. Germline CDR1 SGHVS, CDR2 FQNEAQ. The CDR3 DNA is TGTGCCAGCAGCTTAGCGCAGTCTAGCGGGAGGGTTTCCTACGAGCAGTACTTC. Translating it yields CASSLAQSSGRVSYEQYF.

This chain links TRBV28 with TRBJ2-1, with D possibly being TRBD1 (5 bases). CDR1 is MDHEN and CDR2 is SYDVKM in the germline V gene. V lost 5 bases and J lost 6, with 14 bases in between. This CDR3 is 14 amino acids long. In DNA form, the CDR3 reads TGTGCCAGCAGTACTCAATCTAGGGGCAATGAGCAGTTCTTC. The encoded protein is CASSTQSRGNEQFF.

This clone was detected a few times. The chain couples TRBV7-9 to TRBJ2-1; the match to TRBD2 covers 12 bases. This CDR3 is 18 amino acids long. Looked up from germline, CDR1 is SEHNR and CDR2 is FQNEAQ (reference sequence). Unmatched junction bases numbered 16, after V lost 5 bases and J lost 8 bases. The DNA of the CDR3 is TGTGCCAGCAGCCCCCTACCTAGGAGACTAGCGGGAGCGGATGAGCAGTTCTTC. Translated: CASSPLPRRLAGADEQFF.

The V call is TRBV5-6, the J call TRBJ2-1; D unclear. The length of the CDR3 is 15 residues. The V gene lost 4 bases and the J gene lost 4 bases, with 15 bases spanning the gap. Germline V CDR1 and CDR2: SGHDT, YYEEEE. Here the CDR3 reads CASSQARPEYNEQFF. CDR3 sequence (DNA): TGTGCCAGCAGCCAGGCCAGGCCAGAGTACAATGAGCAGTTCTTC.

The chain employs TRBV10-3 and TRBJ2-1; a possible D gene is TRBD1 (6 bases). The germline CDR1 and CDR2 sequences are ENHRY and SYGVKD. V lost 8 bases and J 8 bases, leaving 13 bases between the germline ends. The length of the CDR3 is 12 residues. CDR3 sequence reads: CAIRGGFDEQFF. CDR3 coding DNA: TGTGCCATCCGAGGGGGATTTGATGAGCAGTTCTTC.

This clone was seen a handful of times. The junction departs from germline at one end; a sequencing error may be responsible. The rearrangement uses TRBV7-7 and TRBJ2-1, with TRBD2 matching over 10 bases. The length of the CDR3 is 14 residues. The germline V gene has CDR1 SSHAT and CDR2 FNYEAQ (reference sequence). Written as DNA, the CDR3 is TGTGCTAGCAGCCGAGGACTAGCGGACAATGAGCAGTTCTTC. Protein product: CASSRGLADNEQFF. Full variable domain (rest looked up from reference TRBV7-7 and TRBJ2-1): GAGVSQSPRYKVTKRGQDVTLRCDPISSHATLYWYQQALGQGPEFLTYFNYEAQPDKSGLPSDRFSAERPEGSISTLTIQRTEQRDSAMYRCASSRGLADNEQFFGPGTRLTVL.